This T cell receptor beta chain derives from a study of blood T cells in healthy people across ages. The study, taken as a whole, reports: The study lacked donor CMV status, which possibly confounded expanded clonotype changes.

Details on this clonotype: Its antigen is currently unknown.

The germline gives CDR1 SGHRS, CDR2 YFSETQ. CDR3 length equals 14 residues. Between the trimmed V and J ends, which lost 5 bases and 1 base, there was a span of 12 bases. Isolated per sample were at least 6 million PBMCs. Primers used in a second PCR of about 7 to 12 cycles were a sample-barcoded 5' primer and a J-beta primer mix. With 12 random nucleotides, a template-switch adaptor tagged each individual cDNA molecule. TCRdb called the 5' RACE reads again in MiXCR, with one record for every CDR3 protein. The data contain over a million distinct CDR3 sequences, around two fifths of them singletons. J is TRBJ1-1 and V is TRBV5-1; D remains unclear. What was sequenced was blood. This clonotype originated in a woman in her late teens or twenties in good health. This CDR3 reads CASRSSEGNTEAFF. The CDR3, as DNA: TGCGCCAGCAGGTCATCGGAGGGGAACACTGAAGCTTTCTTT.